Listed below are T cell receptor beta chains from one sample, sequenced in a study of blood T cell repertoires in COVID-19. The assay was immunoSEQ multiplex PCR, and TCRdb's table has in-frame clones only and misses some. The sample lists roughly 380,000 clones; about 88% were seen once. Sequencing was done on a sample of peripheral blood. The receptors stem from a woman in her 40s with COVID-19, enrolled during active disease. Each CDR3 is given with its conserved first and last residue. D genes are given only for firm matches. Rows give clone size only sometimes, using once, few, many, or a class for an expanded clone.

v_gene	d_gene	j_gene	abundance	CDR3aa	CDR3nt
TRBV19	-	TRBJ1-2	-	CASSPSGVTNYGYTF	TGTGCCAGTAGTCCTTCAGGGGTTACTAACTATGGCTACACCTTC
TRBV11-2	-	TRBJ1-5	few	CASSLVSGLQDQPQHF	TGTGCCAGCAGCTTAGTATCAGGGCTACAGGATCAGCCCCAGCATTTT
TRBV7-9	-	TRBJ1-1	-	CASIITGTTEAFF	TGTGCCAGCATCATCACCGGGACAACTGAAGCTTTCTTT
TRBV19	-	TRBJ1-3	-	CASSQGFSGNTIYF	TGTGCCAGTAGTCAGGGGTTCTCTGGAAACACCATATATTTT
TRBV9	-	TRBJ1-3	-	CASSVDSQIFGTIYF	TGTGCCAGCAGCGTAGATTCCCAGATTTTTGGCACCATATATTTT
TRBV7-9	TRBD1	TRBJ2-7	-	CASSSRTGGHQYF	TGTGCCAGCAGCTCTCGGACAGGGGGCCACCAGTACTTC
TRBV18	-	TRBJ1-1	-	CASSPDGQPAPW	TGTGCCAGCTCGCCGGACGGACAGCCGGCCCCTTGG
TRBV10-3	TRBD2	TRBJ2-7	-	CATLPGLAGGPLFPYEQYF	TGTGCCACCTTACCGGGACTAGCGGGAGGGCCTCTGTTCCCCTACGAGCAGTACTTC
TRBV11-3	TRBD2	TRBJ2-2	-	CASSLLAGAVAGELFF	TGTGCCAGCAGCTTATTAGCGGGAGCGGTCGCCGGGGAGCTGTTTTTT
TRBV14	-	TRBJ2-7	-	CASSQGQDILYRYEQYF	TGTGCCAGCAGCCAGGGGCAGGACATACTTTACCGTTACGAGCAGTACTTC
TRBV6-5	TRBD1	TRBJ1-3	few	CASSFNPRGRVDTIYF	TGTGCCAGCAGTTTCAACCCCAGGGGGCGGGTGGACACCATATATTTT
TRBV5-4	-	TRBJ2-1	-	CASSGAGSSYNEQFF	TGTGCCAGCAGCGGCGCGGGGAGCTCCTACAATGAGCAGTTCTTC
TRBV3-1/TRBV3-2	-	TRBJ1-1	-	CASSQAGAPRSFF	TGTGCCAGCAGCCAGGCGGGGGCCCCGAGGTCTTTCTTT
TRBV7-9	-	TRBJ1-2	once	CASGRGDLGYTF	TGTGCCAGCGGGAGGGGGGACTTAGGCTACACCTTC
TRBV18	-	TRBJ1-3	-	CASSPELVPSYSGNTIYF	TGTGCCAGCTCACCAGAGTTGGTCCCCTCATACTCTGGAAACACCATATATTTT
TRBV7-8	TRBD2	TRBJ2-7	-	CASSLASGLAGGPYEQYF	TGTGCCAGCAGCTTAGCCTCGGGACTAGCGGGAGGGCCTTACGAGCAGTACTTC
TRBV19	TRBD1	TRBJ1-6	-	CASSTTSLRQGSNSPLHF	TGTGCCAGTAGTACTACATCGCTCAGACAGGGCAGTAATTCACCCCTCCACTTT
TRBV6-5	TRBD1	TRBJ1-6	-	CASSLTGSGSPLHF	TGTGCCAGCAGTTTGACAGGGTCGGGTTCACCCCTCCACTTT
TRBV6-5	-	TRBJ2-7	-	CASSTFQDTYEQYF	TGTGCCAGCAGTACTTTCCAGGATACCTACGAGCAGTACTTC
TRBV19	-	TRBJ1-4	-	CASQNRVGEKLFF	TGTGCCAGTCAGAACAGGGTGGGTGAAAAACTGTTTTTT
TRBV4-3	-	TRBJ2-2	-	CASSQARVAGELFF	TGCGCCAGCAGCCAAGCCAGGGTGGCCGGGGAGCTGTTTTTT
TRBV28	-	TRBJ2-1	-	CASSLPILDLIGANEQFF	TGTGCCAGCAGTTTACCCATACTCGACCTGATAGGGGCGAATGAGCAGTTCTTC
TRBV7-3	TRBD1	TRBJ2-3	-	CASSPFGTVTDTQYF	TGTGCCAGCAGCCCCTTCGGGACAGTCACAGATACGCAGTATTTT
TRBV9	-	TRBJ1-2	-	CASTQEGPQANYGYTF	TGTGCCAGCACCCAGGAGGGACCCCAAGCTAACTATGGCTACACCTTC
TRBV5-1	-	TRBJ1-2	-	CASSLGVLNGYTF	TGCGCCAGCAGCTTAGGGGTTCTGAATGGCTACACCTTC
TRBV24-1	-	TRBJ1-5	few	CATSDPEADGYSNQPQHF	TGTGCCACCAGTGATCCGGAGGCGGACGGTTATAGCAATCAGCCCCAGCATTTT
TRBV6-2/TRBV6-3	TRBD2	TRBJ2-1	-	CASSILAGVRDEQFF	TGTGCCAGCAGTATACTAGCGGGAGTACGGGATGAGCAGTTCTTC
TRBV6-5	-	TRBJ2-4	-	CASMAVLAKNIQYF	TGTGCCAGCATGGCGGTACTAGCCAAAAACATTCAGTACTTC
TRBV9	TRBD1	TRBJ2-3	few	CASSPWDRGSTDTQYF	TGTGCCAGCAGCCCTTGGGACAGGGGTAGCACAGATACGCAGTATTTT
TRBV7-9	TRBD1	TRBJ1-6	-	CASSSQGTLSSPLHF	TGTGCCAGCAGCTCACAGGGGACTCTGAGTTCACCCCTCCACTTT
TRBV7-3	-	TRBJ2-2	-	CASSRIAGGGELFF	TGTGCCAGCAGCCGGATCGCTGGAGGGGGGGAGCTGTTTTTT
TRBV28	TRBD1	TRBJ1-4	once	CASSSGTATNEKLFF	TGTGCCAGCAGTTCCGGGACAGCAACTAATGAAAAACTGTTTTTT
TRBV15	-	TRBJ1-3	-	CATRRSSGNTIYF	TGTGCCACCAGGAGGAGCTCTGGAAACACCATATATTTT
TRBV27	-	TRBJ2-1	-	CASRAPGLVDEQFF	TGTGCCAGCAGGGCCCCAGGGTTGGTCGATGAGCAGTTCTTC
TRBV19	-	TRBJ1-4	-	CASSSPWGELFF	TGTGCCAGTAGTTCCCCTTGGGGGGAACTGTTTTTT
TRBV5-6	TRBD2	TRBJ2-5	-	CASSWGLAGGKTQYF	TGTGCCAGCAGTTGGGGACTAGCGGGGGGAAAGACCCAGTACTTC
TRBV7-2	TRBD2	TRBJ2-3	-	CASSLRAGTSGSTDTQYF	TGTGCCAGCAGCCTTAGGGCCGGGACTAGCGGCAGCACAGATACGCAGTATTTT
TRBV5-1	-	TRBJ2-7	-	CASSLDVGGIGEQYF	TGCGCCAGCAGCTTGGACGTCGGCGGGATCGGCGAGCAGTACTTC
TRBV2	TRBD1	TRBJ2-5	once	CASSDGTGETQYF	TGTGCCAGCAGTGATGGGACAGGGGAGACCCAGTACTTC
TRBV12-3/TRBV12-4	-	TRBJ2-2	once	CASSLTYTGELFF	TGTGCCAGCAGTCTCACTTACACCGGGGAGCTGTTTTTT
TRBV6-5	-	TRBJ1-5	few	CASSYSENQPQHF	TGTGCCAGCAGTTACAGTGAGAATCAGCCCCAGCATTTT
TRBV10-3	-	TRBJ1-3	few	CAISEMAPGRNTIYF	TGTGCCATCAGTGAAATGGCCCCGGGGAGAAACACCATATATTTT
TRBV2	-	TRBJ2-1	few	CASKRSTSDNEQFF	TGTGCCAGCAAGAGAAGTACTTCCGACAATGAGCAGTTCTTC
TRBV5-6	TRBD1	TRBJ1-1	-	CASSGGTGGATEAFF	TGTGCCAGCAGCGGCGGGACAGGGGGAGCGACTGAAGCTTTCTTT
TRBV7-9	-	TRBJ2-7	-	CASSGPTGYEQYF	TGTGCCAGCAGCGGCCCGACAGGATACGAGCAGTACTTC
TRBV18	-	TRBJ1-5	once	CASSPRTPTMVGNQPQHF	TGTGCCAGCTCACCCCGCACGCCTACGATGGTTGGCAATCAGCCCCAGCATTTT
TRBV3-1/TRBV3-2	TRBD2	TRBJ2-3	-	CASSHPGGGTDTQYF	TGTGCCAGCAGCCATCCGGGGGGGGGCACAGATACGCAGTATTTT
TRBV7-9	TRBD1	TRBJ1-2	-	CASSLFTKIGARTGDGYTF	TGTGCCAGCAGCTTATTCACGAAAATAGGGGCCCGGACAGGGGATGGCTACACCTTC
TRBV10-3	-	TRBJ2-7	-	CAIRGHSYEQYF	TGTGCCATCAGGGGACACTCCTACGAGCAGTACTTC
TRBV7-3	TRBD2	TRBJ2-1	-	CASSFLSGGSSYNEQFF	TGTGCCAGCAGCTTTTTATCTGGCGGGAGCTCCTACAATGAGCAGTTCTTC
TRBV3-1/TRBV3-2	TRBD1	TRBJ1-2	-	CASSYTRTGLGYTF	TGTGCCAGCAGCTATACAAGGACAGGACTGGGCTACACCTTC
TRBV2	TRBD1	TRBJ1-5	-	CASSELDRESQYSNQPQHF	TGTGCCAGCAGTGAATTGGACAGGGAGAGTCAGTATAGCAATCAGCCCCAGCATTTT
TRBV25-1	-	TRBJ1-2	-	CASSRGSYGYTF	TGTGCCAGCAGCCGGGGGAGTTATGGCTACACCTTC
TRBV7-2	TRBD2	TRBJ2-1	-	CASSSQTSRKIAYIEQFF	TGTGCCAGCAGCTCGCAGACTAGCAGGAAAATTGCATACATTGAGCAGTTCTTC
TRBV11-2	-	TRBJ2-2	-	CASRKGGGQGNTGELFF	TGTGCCAGCAGGAAAGGGGGAGGGCAGGGAAACACCGGGGAGCTGTTTTTT
TRBV5-8	TRBD2	TRBJ2-1	-	CATQRGWDEQFF	TGTGCCACCCAGCGGGGGTGGGATGAGCAGTTCTTC
TRBV5-1	TRBD1	TRBJ2-6	-	CASSPGTGSGANVLTF	TGCGCCAGCAGTCCCGGGACAGGTTCTGGGGCCAACGTCCTGACTTTC
TRBV5-1	-	TRBJ2-5	-	CASSVRVLQETQYF	TGCGCCAGCAGCGTGCGGGTCCTCCAAGAGACCCAGTACTTC
TRBV18	-	TRBJ1-2	-	CASSPTQELVGYTF	TGTGCCAGCTCACCCACACAGGAGCTTGTTGGCTACACCTTC
TRBV4-3	TRBD2	TRBJ2-2	-	CASSQGLADNTGELFF	TGCGCCAGCAGCCAAGGACTAGCGGACAACACCGGGGAGCTGTTTTTT